The rows below give T cell receptor beta chains drawn from one sample of a study of shared clonotypes between healthy human individuals. Sequenced by immunoSEQ multiplex PCR; TCRdb stores in-frame clones only, minus some. The sample contains 600,000 or so clones, about 98% of which appear only once. Sequences were obtained from naive CD8+ T cells sorted from blood. The receptors originated from a man aged 25-40 years in good health. Both conserved end residues are part of each CDR3. The order of the fields is D gene, V gene, clone size, J gene, CDR3 DNA, CDR3 protein. A D gene is named only where the DNA matches it firmly. Clone size is stated in some rows and not others, as once, few, many or a class when expanded.

TRBD2,TRBV14,NA,TRBJ2-7,TGTGCCAGCAGCCAAGAACGGACCACTAGCGGGGGAACTCACGCGCAGTACTTC,CASSQERTTSGGTHAQYF
NA,TRBV9,NA,TRBJ2-7,TGTGCCAGCAGTGTTGACCTGCATTACGAGCAGTACTTC,CASSVDLHYEQYF
NA,TRBV9,NA,TRBJ1-2,TGTGCCAGCAGCGTAGAGGCAGGGTATGGCTACACCTTC,CASSVEAGYGYTF
TRBD2,TRBV18,NA,TRBJ2-1,TGTGCCAGCTCACCAATAGGGACTAGCGGGAGGGCCCGAAATGAGCAGTTCTTC,CASSPIGTSGRARNEQFF
TRBD1,TRBV5-1,NA,TRBJ2-7,TGCGCCAGCAGCGCAACGGGACAGGGCTACGAGCAGTACTTC,CASSATGQGYEQYF
NA,TRBV27,NA,TRBJ2-3,TGTGCCAGCAAGGCGGGTTCTAGCACAGATACGCAGTATTTT,CASKAGSSTDTQYF
TRBD1,TRBV4-1,few,TRBJ1-5,TGCGCCAGCAGCCAGCAGACAGGGGTACGTCAGCCCCAGCATTTT,CASSQQTGVRQPQHF
NA,TRBV12-2,NA,TRBJ2-7,TGTGCAAGTCGCCTCCGACCGTCCCCCTACGAGCAGTACTTC,CASRLRPSPYEQYF
NA,TRBV29-1,NA,TRBJ2-3,TGCAGCGTTGATGCGGGGACTACGCAGTATTTT,CSVDAGTTQYF
NA,TRBV6-5,NA,TRBJ1-1,TGTGCCAGCAGTTGGCGCGACAGCACTGAAGCTTTCTTT,CASSWRDSTEAFF
NA,TRBV5-4,NA,TRBJ2-4,TGTGCCAGCAGCTCTCTAGTTGGACTATACAAAAACATTCAGTACTTC,CASSSLVGLYKNIQYF
NA,TRBV27,NA,TRBJ2-2,TGTGCCAGCAGAGTTCAGGTATCCACCGGGGAGCTGTTTTTT,CASRVQVSTGELFF
NA,TRBV7-9,NA,TRBJ1-1,TGTGCCAGCAGCCAAGGGTACACTGAAGCTTTCTTT,CASSQGYTEAFF
NA,TRBV5-4,NA,TRBJ1-5,TGTGCCAGCAGCTTGCGGGGAAGCAATCAGCCCCAGCATTTT,CASSLRGSNQPQHF
TRBD2,TRBV29-1,NA,TRBJ2-7,TGCAGCGCTTCACTAGCGGAAGGATCCTACGAGCAGTACTTC,CSASLAEGSYEQYF
NA,TRBV29-1,NA,TRBJ1-1,TGCAGCGTTCGATTAATCAACACTGAAGCTTTCTTT,CSVRLINTEAFF
NA,TRBV7-8,NA,TRBJ1-1,TGTGCCAGCAGCTTAGCTCGTGTTTGGGAAACAGAAGCTTTCTTT,CASSLARVWETEAFF
NA,TRBV5-1,once,TRBJ2-1,TGCGCCAGCAGCCTCGAGACAGAGATCTACAATGAGCAGTTCTTC,CASSLETEIYNEQFF
NA,TRBV15,NA,TRBJ1-5,TGTGCCACCAGCAGAGATCGGGGTTCGAATCAGCCCCAGCATTTT,CATSRDRGSNQPQHF
NA,TRBV4-1,NA,TRBJ2-1,TGCGCCAGCAGCCAAGTAAGGGGCTTAGGCAATGAGCAGTTCTTC,CASSQVRGLGNEQFF
NA,TRBV28,NA,TRBJ2-7,TGTGCCAGCACCGAGGAGGGGTTCTACGAGCAGTACTTC,CASTEEGFYEQYF
NA,TRBV5-1,NA,TRBJ2-7,TGCGCCAGCAGCTTGGAGACTAGAAGGGACGAGCAGTACTTC,CASSLETRRDEQYF
TRBD2,TRBV4-3,NA,TRBJ2-7,TGCGCCAGCAGCCTGGGACTAGCGAACGAGCAGTACTTC,CASSLGLANEQYF
NA,TRBV29-1,NA,TRBJ2-7,TGCAGCGTTGAAGTTGGAGATAGCTCCTACGAGCAGTACTTC,CSVEVGDSSYEQYF
NA,TRBV27,NA,TRBJ2-7,TGTGCCAGCAGGGGAGCGGGTTTTAACGAGCAGTACTTC,CASRGAGFNEQYF
NA,TRBV5-1,NA,TRBJ1-5,TGCGCCAGCAGCTTGGTAGGAGGACAGCCCCAGCATTTT,CASSLVGGQPQHF
TRBD1,TRBV5-6,NA,TRBJ1-2,TGTGCCAGCAGCGGGGGACAGGGGTACGGCTACACCTTC,CASSGGQGYGYTF
TRBD2,TRBV27,NA,TRBJ2-7,TGTGCCAGCAGTTTCCAGACTAGCGGGCGGCCCTCCTACGAGCAGTACTTC,CASSFQTSGRPSYEQYF
NA,TRBV9,NA,TRBJ2-5,TGTGCCAGCAGCCCATCGGGTGGCAGCGGTGAGACCCAGTACTTC,CASSPSGGSGETQYF
NA,TRBV14,NA,TRBJ2-1,TGTGCCAGCAGCCCCGGCGACTCCTACAATGAGCAGTTCTTC,CASSPGDSYNEQFF
NA,TRBV29-1,NA,TRBJ2-2,TGCAGCGACCGCAGTTTGTCCGGGGAGCTGTTTTTT,CSDRSLSGELFF
NA,TRBV6-6,NA,TRBJ2-1,TGTGCCAGCAGTCGGGACGTCCCGGGCTACAATGAGCAGTTCTTC,CASSRDVPGYNEQFF
NA,TRBV6-1,NA,TRBJ2-7,TGTGCCAGCAGTGGGCCAGGGAACGAGCAGTACTTC,CASSGPGNEQYF
TRBD1,TRBV7-8,few,TRBJ2-7,TGTGCCAGCAGCTTAGCACAGGGGTTGTCCCACGAGCAGTACTTC,CASSLAQGLSHEQYF
NA,TRBV9,NA,TRBJ1-4,TGTGCCAGCAGCGTAGACAGCAGGGGAGGTGAAAAACTGTTTTTT,CASSVDSRGGEKLFF
TRBD1,TRBV2,NA,TRBJ2-2,TGTGCCAGCACCCTCCGGGACAGGGGAAACACCGGGGAGCTGTTTTTT,CASTLRDRGNTGELFF
TRBD1,TRBV28,NA,TRBJ2-7,TGTGCCAGCAGTTCCGGACAGGAGAGCTCCTACGAGCAGTACTTC,CASSSGQESSYEQYF
TRBD1,TRBV29-1,NA,TRBJ2-1,TGCAGCGCCCGGGACAGGGTATACAATGAGCAGTTCTTC,CSARDRVYNEQFF
TRBD2,TRBV6-5,once,TRBJ2-1,TGTGCCAGCAGGACACTAGCGGGAGAGTGGGATGAGCAGTTCTTC,CASRTLAGEWDEQFF
NA,TRBV15,NA,TRBJ2-7,TGTGCCACCAGCAGAGCCAGACAGGGAGGCTACGAGCAGTACTTC,CATSRARQGGYEQYF
TRBD2,TRBV7-2,NA,TRBJ2-1,TGTGCCAGCAGCTTAGCGGGAGGGAGGAATGAGCAGTTCTTC,CASSLAGGRNEQFF
NA,TRBV7-8,NA,TRBJ1-5,TGTGCCAGCAGCTTACAAGGTGCGGTCAATCAGCCCCAGCATTTT,CASSLQGAVNQPQHF
TRBD1,TRBV7-2,NA,TRBJ2-7,TGTGCCAGCAGCACGAAGACCCCCGGGACAGCGTCCTACGAGCAGTACTTC,CASSTKTPGTASYEQYF
NA,TRBV9,few,TRBJ1-1,TGTGCCAGCAGCGTAGGACCAGGGGACTCGAACACTGAAGCTTTCTTT,CASSVGPGDSNTEAFF
TRBD2,TRBV7-3,NA,TRBJ2-1,TGTGCCAGCAGCCTCAGCGGGGGCCGGGAGGGCCCCTACAATGAGCAGTTCTTC,CASSLSGGREGPYNEQFF
NA,TRBV11-2,NA,TRBJ2-2,TGTGCCAGCAGCCACCTGAGCCCCGGGGAGCTGTTTTTT,CASSHLSPGELFF
TRBD1,TRBV29-1,NA,TRBJ2-7,TGCAGCGTTGCCCCGGACGACAGGGTGGACGCCTACGAGCAGTACTTC,CSVAPDDRVDAYEQYF
TRBD2,TRBV4-1,NA,TRBJ2-7,TGCGCCAGCAGCTTCAGACTAGCGGGGGCCTACGAGCAGTACTTC,CASSFRLAGAYEQYF
NA,TRBV4-1,NA,TRBJ1-2,TGCGCCAGCAGCTTGACCCCAGGGATTGGTAACTATGGCTACACCTTC,CASSLTPGIGNYGYTF
TRBD1,TRBV27,NA,TRBJ2-7,TGTGCCAGCTCCCTGGACAGGGGGCGCAACGAGCAGTACTTC,CASSLDRGRNEQYF
NA,TRBV6-5,NA,TRBJ1-2,TGTGCCAGCAGTTACACTCCGACAGCCGACTATGGCTACACCTTC,CASSYTPTADYGYTF
NA,TRBV11-1,NA,TRBJ2-1,TGTGCCAGCAGCCTGACTAGTGGTGAGCAGTTCTTC,CASSLTSGEQFF
TRBD2,TRBV27,NA,TRBJ2-1,TGTGCCAGCAGCCCCCTAACTAGCGTAAGCTCCTACAATGAGCAGTTCTTC,CASSPLTSVSSYNEQFF
TRBD2,TRBV5-5,NA,TRBJ2-5,TGTGCCAGCAGCTTAGCGGGAGGCCGAGAGACCCAGTACTTC,CASSLAGGRETQYF
NA,TRBV5-4,NA,TRBJ1-2,TGTGCCAGCAGCTTGAATGGAGGGAACTATGGCTACACCTTC,CASSLNGGNYGYTF
NA,TRBV9,NA,TRBJ2-1,TGTGCCAGCAGCGTAGAGGGACTCTCCTACAATGAGCAGTTCTTC,CASSVEGLSYNEQFF